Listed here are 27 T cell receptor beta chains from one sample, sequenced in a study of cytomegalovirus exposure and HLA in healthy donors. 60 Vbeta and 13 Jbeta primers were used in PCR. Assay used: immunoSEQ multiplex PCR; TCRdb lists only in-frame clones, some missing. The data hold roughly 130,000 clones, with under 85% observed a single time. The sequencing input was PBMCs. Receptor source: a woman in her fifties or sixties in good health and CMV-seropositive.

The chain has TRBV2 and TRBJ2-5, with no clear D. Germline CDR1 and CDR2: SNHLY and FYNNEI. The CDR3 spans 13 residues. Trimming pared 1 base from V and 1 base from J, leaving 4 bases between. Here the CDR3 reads CASSEGSQETQYF. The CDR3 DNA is TGTGCCAGCAGTGAAGGGAGCCAAGAGACCCAGTACTTC.

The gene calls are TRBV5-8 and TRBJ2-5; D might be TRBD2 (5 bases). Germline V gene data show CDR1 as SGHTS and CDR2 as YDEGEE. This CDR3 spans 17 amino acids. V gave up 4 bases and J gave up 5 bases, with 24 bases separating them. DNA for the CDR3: TGTGCCAGCAGCCCCGAGCCAGGACGGACTCCCCGGGAGACCCAGTACTTC. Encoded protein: CASSPEPGRTPRETQYF.

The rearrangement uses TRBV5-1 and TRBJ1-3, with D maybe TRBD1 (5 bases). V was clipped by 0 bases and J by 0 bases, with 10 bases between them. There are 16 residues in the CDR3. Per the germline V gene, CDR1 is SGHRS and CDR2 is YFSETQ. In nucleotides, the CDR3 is TGCGCCAGCAGCTTGGAGGGGCCCCACTCTGGAAACACCATATATTTT. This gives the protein CASSLEGPHSGNTIYF. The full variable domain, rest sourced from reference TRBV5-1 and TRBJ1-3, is KAGVTQTPRYLIKTRGQQVTLSCSPISGHRSVSWYQQTPGQGLQFLFEYFSETQRNKGNFPGRFSGRQFSNSRSEMNVSTLELGDSALYLCASSLEGPHSGNTIYFGEGSWLTVV.

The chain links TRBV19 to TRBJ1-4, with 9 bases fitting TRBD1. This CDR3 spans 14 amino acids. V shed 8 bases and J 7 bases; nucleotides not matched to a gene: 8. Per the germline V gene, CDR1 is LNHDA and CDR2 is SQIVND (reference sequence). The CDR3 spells CASATGGGGEKLFF. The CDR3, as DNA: TGTGCCAGTGCAACAGGGGGCGGCGGTGAAAAACTGTTTTTT.

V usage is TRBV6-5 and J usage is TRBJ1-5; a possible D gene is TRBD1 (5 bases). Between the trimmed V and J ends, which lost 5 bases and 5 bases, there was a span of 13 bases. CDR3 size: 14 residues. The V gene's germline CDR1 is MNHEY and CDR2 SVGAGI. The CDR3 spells CASSTSGGDQPQHF. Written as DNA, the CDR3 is TGTGCCAGCAGTACCTCGGGGGGTGATCAGCCCCAGCATTTT.

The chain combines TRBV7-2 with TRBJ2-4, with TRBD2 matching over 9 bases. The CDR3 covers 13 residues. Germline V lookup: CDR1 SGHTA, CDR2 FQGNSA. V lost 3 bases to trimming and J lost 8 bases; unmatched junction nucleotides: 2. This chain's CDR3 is CASSFRGGDIQYF. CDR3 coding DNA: TGTGCCAGCAGCTTTCGCGGGGGGGACATTCAGTACTTC.

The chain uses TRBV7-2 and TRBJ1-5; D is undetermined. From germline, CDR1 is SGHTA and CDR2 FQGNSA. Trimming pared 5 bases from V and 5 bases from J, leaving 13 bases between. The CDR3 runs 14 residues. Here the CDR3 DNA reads TGTGCCAGCAGCCTGAACCATGGCTATCAGCCCCAGCATTTT. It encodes CASSLNHGYQPQHF.

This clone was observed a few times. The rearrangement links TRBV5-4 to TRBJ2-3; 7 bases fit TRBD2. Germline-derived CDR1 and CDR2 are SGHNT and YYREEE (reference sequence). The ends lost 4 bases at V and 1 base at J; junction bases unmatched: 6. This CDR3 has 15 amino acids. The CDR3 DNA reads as TGTGCCAGCAGCCCCGGGACTACGGGCACAGATACGCAGTATTTT. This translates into CASSPGTTGTDTQYF. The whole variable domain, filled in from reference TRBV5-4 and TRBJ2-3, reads ETGVTQSPTHLIKTRGQQVTLRCSSQSGHNTVSWYQQALGQGPQFIFQYYREEENGRGNFPPRFSGLQFPNYSSELNVNALELDDSALYLCASSPGTTGTDTQYFGPGTRLTVL.

The CDR3 sequence: CASSRQGNLYEQYF. The CDR3 nucleotides are TGTGCCAGCAGTAGACAGGGTAACCTCTACGAGCAGTACTTC. The rearrangement joins TRBV27 to TRBJ2-7; 7 positions agree with TRBD1. The CDR3 runs to 14 residues. The junction had 7 bases not matched to a gene; V was cut back by 5 bases and J by 3 bases. CDR1 and CDR2 (germline): MNHEY, SMNVEV (reference sequence).

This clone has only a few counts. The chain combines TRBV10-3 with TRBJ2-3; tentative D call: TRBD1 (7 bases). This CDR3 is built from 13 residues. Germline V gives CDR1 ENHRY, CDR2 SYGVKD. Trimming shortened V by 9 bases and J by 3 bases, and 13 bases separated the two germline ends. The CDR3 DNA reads TGTGCCATAGGGGCAGGGGGGACAGATACGCAGTATTTT. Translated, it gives CAIGAGGTDTQYF.

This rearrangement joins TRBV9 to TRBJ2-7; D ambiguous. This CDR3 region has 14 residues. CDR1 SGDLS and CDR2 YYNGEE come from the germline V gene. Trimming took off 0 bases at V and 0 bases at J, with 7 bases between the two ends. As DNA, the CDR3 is TGTGCCAGCAGCGTAGGGAGTAGCTCCTACGAGCAGTACTTC. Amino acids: CASSVGSSSYEQYF.

CDR3 in amino acids: CASSAGLGIQYF. In nucleotides, the CDR3 is TGTGCCAGCAGCGCCGGACTAGGAATCCAGTACTTC. V and J are TRBV7-2 and TRBJ2-7, with 7 positions matching TRBD2. This CDR3 spans 12 amino acids. The germline CDR1 and CDR2 sequences are SGHTA and FQGNSA. V shed 5 bases and J 10 bases; nucleotides not matched to a gene: 8.

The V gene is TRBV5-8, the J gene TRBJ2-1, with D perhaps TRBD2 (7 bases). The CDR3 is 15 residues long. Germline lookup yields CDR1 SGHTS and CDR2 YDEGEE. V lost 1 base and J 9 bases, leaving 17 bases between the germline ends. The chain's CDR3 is CASSLSGTGRGEQFF. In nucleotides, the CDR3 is TGTGCCAGCAGCTTGTCAGGAACAGGGAGGGGTGAGCAGTTCTTC.

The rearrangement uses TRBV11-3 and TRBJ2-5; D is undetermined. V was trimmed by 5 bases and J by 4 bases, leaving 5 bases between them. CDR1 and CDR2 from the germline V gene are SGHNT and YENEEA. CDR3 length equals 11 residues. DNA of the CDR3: TGTGCCAGCAGCCTAAGAGAGACCCAGTACTTC. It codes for CASSLRETQYF. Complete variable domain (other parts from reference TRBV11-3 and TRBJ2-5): EAGVVQSPRYKIIEKKQPVAFWCNPISGHNTLYWYLQNLGQGPELLIRYENEEAVDDSQLPKDRFSAERLKGVDSTLKIQPAELGDSAVYLCASSLRETQYFGPGTRLLVL.

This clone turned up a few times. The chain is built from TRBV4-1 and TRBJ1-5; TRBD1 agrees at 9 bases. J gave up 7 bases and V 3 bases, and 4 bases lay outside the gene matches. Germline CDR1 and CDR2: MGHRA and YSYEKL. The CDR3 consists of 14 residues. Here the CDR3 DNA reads TGCGCCAGCAGCCAGGGACAGGGCGGGCAGCCCCAGCATTTT. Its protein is CASSQGQGGQPQHF.

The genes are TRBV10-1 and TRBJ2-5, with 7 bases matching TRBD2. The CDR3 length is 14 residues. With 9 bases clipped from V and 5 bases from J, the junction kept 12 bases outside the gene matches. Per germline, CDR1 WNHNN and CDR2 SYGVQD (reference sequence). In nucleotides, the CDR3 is TGCGCCAGTATCGACGGGTTGGGAGGGGAGACCCAGTACTTC. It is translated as CASIDGLGGETQYF.

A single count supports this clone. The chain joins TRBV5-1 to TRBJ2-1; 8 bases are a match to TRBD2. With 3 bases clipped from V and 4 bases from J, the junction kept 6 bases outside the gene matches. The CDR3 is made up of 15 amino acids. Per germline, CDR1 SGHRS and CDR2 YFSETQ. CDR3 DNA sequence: TGCGCCAGCAGCTCTTCGCTAGCGGGTTACAATGAGCAGTTCTTC. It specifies CASSSSLAGYNEQFF. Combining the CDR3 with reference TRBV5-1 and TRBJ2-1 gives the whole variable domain KAGVTQTPRYLIKTRGQQVTLSCSPISGHRSVSWYQQTPGQGLQFLFEYFSETQRNKGNFPGRFSGRQFSNSRSEMNVSTLELGDSALYLCASSSSLAGYNEQFFGPGTRLTVL.

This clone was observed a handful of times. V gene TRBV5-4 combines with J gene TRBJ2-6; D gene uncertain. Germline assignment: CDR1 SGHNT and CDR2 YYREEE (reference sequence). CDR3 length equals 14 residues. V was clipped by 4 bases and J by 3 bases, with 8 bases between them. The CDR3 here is CASSRNSGANVLTF. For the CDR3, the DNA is TGTGCCAGCAGCAGAAACAGTGGGGCCAACGTCCTGACTTTC.

For the CDR3, the DNA is TGTGCCAGCAGTTTGGAACCGGCAGGCACTGAAGCTTTCTTT. As protein: CASSLEPAGTEAFF. The rearrangement uses TRBV27 and TRBJ1-1; D gene uncertain. This CDR3 has 14 amino acids. Germline V gene lookup returns CDR1 MNHEY and CDR2 SMNVEV (reference sequence). V lost 3 bases and J lost 4, with 12 bases in between.

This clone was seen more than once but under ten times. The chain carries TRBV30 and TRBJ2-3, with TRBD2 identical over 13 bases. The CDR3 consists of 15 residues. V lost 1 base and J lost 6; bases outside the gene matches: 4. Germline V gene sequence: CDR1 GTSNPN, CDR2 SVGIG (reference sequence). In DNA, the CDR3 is TGTGCCTGGAGTGCCAAACTAGCGGGGGGGGATACGCAGTATTTT. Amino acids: CAWSAKLAGGDTQYF. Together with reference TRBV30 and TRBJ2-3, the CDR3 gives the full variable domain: SQTIHQWPATLVQPVGSPLSLECTVEGTSNPNLYWYRQAAGRGLQLLFYSVGIGQISSEVPQNLSASRPQDRQFILSSKKLLLSDSGFYLCAWSAKLAGGDTQYFGPGTRLTVL.

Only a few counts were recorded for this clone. The CDR3 DNA reads TGTGCCAGCAGCTTAGTCGGGACAGGGGGCAATGAGCAGTTCTTC. Translating gives CASSLVGTGGNEQFF. The chain has TRBV7-2 and TRBJ2-1; TRBD1 aligns across 11 bases. Germline V gene data show CDR1 as SGHTA and CDR2 as FQGNSA. This CDR3 is built from 15 residues. Trimming cost V 1 base and J 6 bases; bases outside gene matches: 2. The full variable domain, completed using reference TRBV7-2 and TRBJ2-1, is GAGVSQSPSNKVTEKGKDVELRCDPISGHTALYWYRQSLGQGLEFLIYFQGNSAPDKSGLPSDRFSAERTGGSVSTLTIQRTQQEDSAVYLCASSLVGTGGNEQFFGPGTRLTVL.

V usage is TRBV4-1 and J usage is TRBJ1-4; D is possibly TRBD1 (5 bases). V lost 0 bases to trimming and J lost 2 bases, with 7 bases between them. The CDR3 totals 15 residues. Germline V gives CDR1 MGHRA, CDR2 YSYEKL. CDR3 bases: TGCGCCAGCAGCCAAGAAAGGGGCACTAATGAAAAACTGTTTTTT. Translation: CASSQERGTNEKLFF.

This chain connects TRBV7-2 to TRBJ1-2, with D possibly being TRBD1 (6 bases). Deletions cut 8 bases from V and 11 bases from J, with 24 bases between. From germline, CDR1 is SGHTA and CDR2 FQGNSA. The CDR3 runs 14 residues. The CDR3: CASLRQDLSMRYTF. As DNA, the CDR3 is TGTGCCAGCCTAAGACAGGACCTCAGCATGCGGTACACCTTC.

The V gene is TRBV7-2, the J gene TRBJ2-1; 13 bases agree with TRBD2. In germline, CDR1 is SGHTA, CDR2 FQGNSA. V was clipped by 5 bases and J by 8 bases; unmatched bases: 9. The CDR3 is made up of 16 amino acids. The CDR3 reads CASSPRGTSGVHEQFF. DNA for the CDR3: TGTGCCAGCAGCCCAAGGGGGACTAGCGGGGTGCATGAGCAGTTCTTC.

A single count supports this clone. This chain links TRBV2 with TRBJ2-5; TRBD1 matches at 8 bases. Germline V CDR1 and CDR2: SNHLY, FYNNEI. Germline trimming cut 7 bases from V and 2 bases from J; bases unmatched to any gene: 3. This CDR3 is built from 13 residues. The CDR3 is CASTRQGQETQYF. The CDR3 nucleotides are TGTGCCAGCACTAGACAGGGGCAAGAGACCCAGTACTTC.

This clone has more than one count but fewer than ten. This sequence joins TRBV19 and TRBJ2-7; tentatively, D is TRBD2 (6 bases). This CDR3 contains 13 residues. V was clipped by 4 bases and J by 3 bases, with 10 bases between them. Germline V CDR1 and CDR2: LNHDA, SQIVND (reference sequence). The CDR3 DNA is TGTGCCAGTAGTAGCGGGACTGTCTACGAGCAGTACTTC. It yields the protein CASSSGTVYEQYF.

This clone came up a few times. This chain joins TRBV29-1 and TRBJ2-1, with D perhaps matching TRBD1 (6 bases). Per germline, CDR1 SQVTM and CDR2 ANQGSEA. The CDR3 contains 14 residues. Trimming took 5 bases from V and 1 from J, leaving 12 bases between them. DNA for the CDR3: TGCAGCGTTTTTGGGACAATGTCCTACAATGAGCAGTTCTTC. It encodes CSVFGTMSYNEQFF.